Below, 11 T cell receptor beta chains from the same sample are listed, as sequenced in a study of T cell clonality in common variable immunodeficiency. Assay used: immunoSEQ multiplex PCR; TCRdb lists only in-frame clones, some missing. This sample includes tens of thousands of clones with no singletons; its ten biggest clones take up roughly 5.6%. For these receptors, no antigen is known. Findings and limits, study-wide: Common variable immunodeficiency TCR beta sequences reportedly had fewer deletions and N-nucleotide insertions.

Sequenced input: peripheral blood mononuclear cells. The receptors derive from a human donor with common variable immunodeficiency.

At least ten counts were recorded for this clone. The missing CDR3 end, 3 residues past where the read stops, is filled in from the germline J gene. The chain has TRBV5-1 and TRBJ1-4, with 8 bases fitting TRBD1. The V segment lost 4 bases and the J segment 8 bases; nucleotides outside the gene matches: 4. The CDR3 extends over 13 amino acids. Germline values: CDR1 SGHRS, CDR2 YFSETQ. CDR3 in amino acids: CASSTDRGEKLFF. The CDR3 DNA, read in part, is TGCGCCAGCAGCACAGACAGGGGAGAAAAA. The variable domain in full, with the rest retrieved from reference TRBV5-1 and TRBJ1-4, is KAGVTQTPRYLIKTRGQQVTLSCSPISGHRSVSWYQQTPGQGLQFLFEYFSETQRNKGNFPGRFSGRQFSNSRSEMNVSTLELGDSALYLCASSTDRGEKLFFGSGTQLSVL.

Many counts were recorded for this clone. The DNA ends 3 residues before the CDR3 does, and the rest of the CDR3 is filled in from the germline J gene. This rearrangement joins TRBV7-9 to TRBJ2-7, with 9 positions matching TRBD1. This CDR3 comprises 14 residues. Trimming cost V 3 bases and J 5 bases; bases outside gene matches: 5. Per germline, CDR1 SEHNR and CDR2 FQNEAQ (reference sequence). The CDR3 region is CASSLDRGGDEQYF. The sequenced part of the CDR3 DNA is TGTGCCAGCAGCTTGGACAGGGGTGGAGACGAG.

A note on this clone: The CDR3 end falls 3 residues outside the read, so it is completed with the germline J gene. The chain couples TRBV10-2 to TRBJ2-7; maybe TRBD2 (7 bases). Germline loops: CDR1 WSHSY, CDR2 SAAADI. The CDR3 totals 15 residues. V was shortened by 7 bases and J by 0 bases, with 16 bases between the two germline ends. Incomplete CDR3 DNA: TGCGCCAGCACCCCGAGGGGAGGGGGCTCCTACGAG. It yields the protein CASTPRGGGSYE. The full CDR3 reads CASTPRGGGSYEQYF.

Only a few counts were recorded for this clone. Sequencing ends 3 residues short of the CDR3 end; the germline J gene provides the rest. The chain is built from TRBV19 and TRBJ1-4; the match to TRBD1 covers 10 bases. CDR1 is LNHDA, CDR2 SQIVND, per germline (reference sequence). V lost 6 bases and J lost 10; bases outside the gene matches: 11. The CDR3 has 15 residues. The CDR3 DNA, read in part, is TGTGCCAGTAGCACCGGGACAGGGGTTCAAGTAAAA. Residues: CASSTGTGVQVK. The complete CDR3 protein is CASSTGTGVQVKLFF. The whole variable domain, filled in from reference TRBV19 and TRBJ1-4, reads DGGITQSPKYLFRKEGQNVTLSCEQNLNHDAMYWYRQDPGQGLRLIYYSQIVNDFQKGDIAEGYSVSREKKESFPLTVTSAQKNPTAFYLCASSTGTGVQVKLFFGSGTQLSVL.

This clone has ten or more counts. The junction and the germline gene differ at one end; a read error may be behind it. The read terminates 3 residues ahead of where the CDR3 ends, so the germline J gene completes it. V gene TRBV4-2 combines with J gene TRBJ2-2; 8 bases match TRBD2. Germline lookup yields CDR1 LGHNA and CDR2 YNFKEQ. This CDR3 is 15 amino acids long. CDR3 DNA (partial): TGCGCCAGCAGCCAAGATCTGAGCGGGGGCGGGGAG. Protein product: CASSQDLSGGGE. The full CDR3 sequence reads CASSQDLSGGGELFF.

This clone was detected a few times. Sequencing ends 3 residues short of the CDR3 end; the germline J gene provides the rest. The chain combines TRBV20-1 with TRBJ2-7; 7 bases agree with TRBD2. CDR1 is DFQATT and CDR2 is SNEGSKA in the germline V gene (reference sequence). With V trimmed by 2 bases and J by 2 bases, 6 bases remained unmatched. CDR3 length: 14 amino acids. The CDR3: CSARIQRGAYEQYF. The part of the CDR3 DNA that was read is TGCAGTGCTAGAATTCAACGGGGGGCCTACGAG.

This clone came up many times. Read sequence stops 3 residues before the CDR3 end, and the germline J gene provides the missing end. The J gene is TRBJ1-2, the V gene TRBV5-6, with D perhaps TRBD1 (5 bases). Germline CDR1 SGHDT, CDR2 YYEEEE. The CDR3 is made up of 13 amino acids. CDR3 DNA (partial): TGTGCCAGCAGCCTCATAACAGGAAGGGGC. This encodes CASSLITGRG. The entire CDR3 reads CASSLITGRGYTF.

As regards this clone: The CDR3 extends 3 residues past the end of the read, so its final part is completed from the germline J gene. J is TRBJ1-5 and V is TRBV19; maybe TRBD1 (5 bases). V was clipped by 4 bases and J by 4 bases, with 14 bases between them. The CDR3 spans 15 residues. Germline CDR1 reads LNHDA; CDR2 reads SQIVND (reference sequence). CDR3 residues: CASSTLEGNNQPQHF. CDR3 DNA, as far as it was read: TGTGCCAGTAGTACCCTCGAGGGGAATAATCAGCCC.

With respect to this clone: The missing CDR3 end, 3 residues past where the read stops, is filled in from the germline J gene. The rearrangement uses TRBV5-6 and TRBJ2-5; D is uncertain. The V end lost 3 bases, the J end lost 3 bases, and 3 bases lay between the germline ends. This CDR3 comprises 11 residues. Per germline, CDR1 SGHDT and CDR2 YYEEEE. The part of the CDR3 DNA that was read is TGTGCCAGCAGCTATAAAGAGACC. It specifies CASSYKET. The whole CDR3 region reads CASSYKETQYF.

This clone was observed at least ten times. The read halts 3 residues ahead of the CDR3 end, with the missing end drawn from the germline J gene. J is TRBJ2-7 and V is TRBV29-1; a weak D match, TRBD1 (5 bases). The V and J ends lost 6 bases and 0 bases respectively, with 12 bases between them. The CDR3 sequence is 13 residues long. Germline CDR1 is SQVTM and CDR2 is ANQGSEA. CDR3: CSVIPGFSYEQYF. The sequenced CDR3 bases are TGCAGCGTGATACCAGGGTTCTCCTACGAG.

This clone turned up a few times. Read sequence stops 3 residues before the CDR3 end, and the germline J gene provides the missing end. The gene calls are TRBV7-8 and TRBJ1-2; possibly TRBD1 for D (5 bases). This CDR3 has 16 amino acids. Trimming took 2 bases from V and 3 from J, leaving 16 bases between them. Germline-derived CDR1 and CDR2 are SGHVS and FQNEAQ. This CDR3 is CASSLMSGTWDYGYTF. The CDR3 bases that were read are TGTGCCAGCAGCTTAATGTCAGGGACTTGGGACTATGGC.